The 26 T cell receptor beta chains below all came from one sample that was sequenced in a study of tumor-infiltrating lymphocytes in primary liver carcinoma. Constant-region priming of approximately 500 ng total RNA yielded TCR beta cDNA. Libraries covering TCR beta were generated through three nested multiplex PCR rounds (using a slightly modified ARM-PCR). Forward primers for TRBV1-TRBV30 and a C-beta reverse primer served the first two PCR rounds, at roughly 10 cycles each. TCRdb used MiXCR to reprocess the multiplex PCR reads, holding one entry per CDR3 protein. The data hold 100,000 or so distinct CDR3 sequences, with under 70% observed a single time. From roughly 21-30 mg of unsorted bulk tissue, DNA and RNA were co-extracted together. Sequencing was performed on liver tumor tissue from sampling region 2. Subset specified: tumor region T2, inferior pole. These receptors were obtained from a woman aged 60-70 years with primary liver carcinoma and hepatitis B virus infection.

As for this clonotype: One end of the junction varies from germline; a read error may be responsible. The V and J genes are TRBV14 and TRBJ2-2; TRBD2 might be the D (5 bases). Germline values: CDR1 SGHDN, CDR2 FVKESK. CDR3 length equals 15 residues. The CDR3 here is CASSLRRGLAGELFF. CDR3 DNA sequence: TGTGCTAGCAGCCTTAGGAGAGGGCTGGCCGGGGAGCTGTTTTTT.

The CDR3 bases are TGTGCCAGCTCAGCGACGACAGGGGGCTCTTACGAGCAGTACTTC. Translation gives CASSATTGGSYEQYF. This chain joins TRBV18 and TRBJ2-7, with 10 bases identical to TRBD1. The CDR3 length is 15 residues. The V gene end was trimmed by 5 bases and the J gene end by 4 bases; junction bases not matched to a gene: 8. Germline CDR1 reads KGHSH; CDR2 reads LQKENI.

This clonotype ranks as large (0.1 to 1%). CDR3 coding DNA: TGTGCCAGCAGCCCCTATGGCGGGAGAACACAAGAGACCCAGTACTTC. It is translated as CASSPYGGRTQETQYF. The genes are TRBV11-2 and TRBJ2-5; TRBD2 matches at 7 bases. V was clipped by 5 bases and J by 2 bases; unmatched bases: 11. CDR1 and CDR2 from the germline V gene are SGHAT and FQNNGV. CDR3 size: 16 residues.

As concerns this clonotype: The junction and the germline gene differ at one end; a read error may be behind it. This chain joins TRBV11-3 and TRBJ2-1, with D perhaps matching TRBD2 (7 bases). CDR3 length: 13 residues. The V gene's germline CDR1 is SGHNT and CDR2 YENEEA. CDR3 sequence (DNA): TGTGCCAACAGTGGCGGGGGCTACAACGAGCAGTTCTTC. This encodes CANSGGGYNEQFF.

Only a few counts were recorded for this clonotype. The V gene is TRBV7-3, the J gene TRBJ2-3; 11 bases line up with TRBD2. The CDR3 is 19 residues long. Per the germline V gene, CDR1 is SGHTA and CDR2 is FQGTGA. V shed 3 bases and J 4 bases; nucleotides not matched to a gene: 15. The chain's CDR3 is CASSLTGIAGGQMADTQYF. The DNA of the CDR3 is TGTGCCAGCAGCTTGACAGGAATAGCGGGAGGGCAGATGGCAGATACGCAGTATTTT.

The genes are TRBV7-9 and TRBJ1-2; D is possibly TRBD1 (5 bases). CDR3 length: 15 residues. The V gene's germline CDR1 is SEHNR and CDR2 FQNEAQ (reference sequence). V was cut by 2 bases and J by 6 bases, with 16 bases left in between. For the CDR3, the DNA is TGTGCCAGCAGCTTATACGCGATAGGGGAGGATGGCTACACCTTC. This sequence encodes CASSLYAIGEDGYTF.

In this sample, this clonotype turned up many times. This chain links TRBV6-2 or TRBV6-3 with TRBJ2-5, with 8 nucleotides matching TRBD2. V lost 5 bases, J lost 2 bases, and 4 bases stayed unmatched. CDR1 and CDR2 (germline): MNHEY, SVGEGT. This CDR3 has 14 amino acids. In nucleotides, the CDR3 is TGTGCCAGCAGTCGGACTAGCAGTCAAGAGACCCAGTACTTC. Translated, it gives CASSRTSSQETQYF.

This clonotype was observed many times. An end of the junction does not agree with germline; a read error may underlie this. The chain has TRBV29-1 and TRBJ2-1, with a tentative D call TRBD2 (6 bases). The CDR3 sequence is 14 residues long. Germline V CDR1 and CDR2: SQVTM, ANQGSEA. The CDR3 DNA is TGCAGCACCCGGGGACTCCAACTCTACAATGGGCAGTTCTTC. It yields the protein CSTRGLQLYNGQFF.

J is TRBJ2-3 and V is TRBV10-3, with D tentatively TRBD2 (6 bases). V lost 7 bases, J lost 4 bases, and 24 bases lay in between. This CDR3 has 17 amino acids. Per germline, CDR1 ENHRY and CDR2 SYGVKD. The CDR3 nucleotides are TGTGCCATCAACGGGATAACAGGAGGGCCCCACGCAGATACGCAGTATTTT. Translation gives CAINGITGGPHADTQYF.

There are many counts of this clonotype. The rearrangement links TRBV5-6 to TRBJ2-7; D uncertain. Germline V lookup: CDR1 SGHDT, CDR2 YYEEEE. This CDR3 is 11 amino acids long. Trimming cost V 0 bases and J 3 bases, with 1 base left between them. The CDR3 here is CASSLGYEQYF. CDR3 in DNA: TGTGCCAGCAGCTTGGGCTACGAGCAGTACTTC. Combining the CDR3 with reference TRBV5-6 and TRBJ2-7 gives the whole variable domain DAGVTQSPTHLIKTRGQQVTLRCSPKSGHDTVSWYQQALGQGPQFIFQYYEEEERQRGNFPDRFSGHQFPNYSSELNVNALLLGDSALYLCASSLGYEQYFGPGTRLTVT.

A word on this clonotype: An end of the junction differs from the germline gene, which may be a read error. The genes are TRBV6-6 and TRBJ2-7; the D gene is possibly TRBD1 (6 bases). CDR3 length equals 14 residues. Germline V gene lookup returns CDR1 MNHNY and CDR2 SVGAGI (reference sequence). CDR3 protein: CASSSLRGAHERYF. As DNA, the CDR3 is TGTGCCAGCAGTTCGCTCAGGGGAGCCCACGAGCGGTACTTC.

Concerning this clonotype itself: One end of the junction varies from germline; a read error may be responsible. The chain uses TRBV11-2 and TRBJ1-6; no reliable D call. Germline V CDR1 and CDR2: SGHAT, FQNNGV. CDR3 length: 13 residues. The DNA of the CDR3 is TGCTCCAGCGGCCTAACGTCTAATTCACACCTCCACTTT. Translating gives CSSGLTSNSHLHF. The whole variable domain, filled in from reference TRBV11-2 and TRBJ1-6, reads EAGVAQSPRYKIIEKRQSVAFWCNPISGHATLYWYQQILGQGPKLLIQFQNNGVVDDSQLPKDRFSAERLKGVDSTLKIQPAKLEDSAVYLCSSGLTSNSHLHFGNGTRLTVT.

About this clonotype itself: This may be a read error, as it is one base from a much larger clone. The chain employs TRBV30 and TRBJ2-3; a weak D match, TRBD2 (6 bases). Between the trimmed V and J ends, which lost 3 bases and 0 bases, there was a span of 10 bases. The CDR3 covers 14 residues. Per germline, CDR1 GTSNPN and CDR2 SVGIG (reference sequence). For the CDR3, the DNA is TGTGCCTGGAGGCTTAGCGGTAGCACAGATACGCAGTATTTT. Protein sequence: CAWRLSGSTDTQYF.

This clonotype came up once. A read error is possible here, since a much larger clone lies one base away. V usage is TRBV7-8 and J usage is TRBJ1-2, with 7 bases identical to TRBD1. The length of the CDR3 is 16 residues. Per the germline V gene, CDR1 is SGHVS and CDR2 is FQNEAQ. CDR3 DNA: TGTGCCAGCAGCATTCGCCCCGGGGACAGACACTATGGCTACGCCTTC. Its protein product is CASSIRPGDRHYGYAF.

This clonotype has only one observation. The DNA for the CDR3 is TGTGCCAGCAGCTCGTCCCTTGACAGGGGCACAGATACGCAGTATTTT. Its protein product is CASSSSLDRGTDTQYF. V usage is TRBV11-3 and J usage is TRBJ2-3, with 7 bases lining up with TRBD1. The CDR3 contains 16 residues. The V segment lost 4 bases and the J segment 1 base; nucleotides outside the gene matches: 8. In germline, CDR1 is SGHNT, CDR2 YENEEA.

As for this clonotype: An end of the junction differs from the germline gene, which may be a read error. The chain employs TRBV11-2 and TRBJ1-6, with D maybe TRBD1 (5 bases). CDR3 length: 15 amino acids. The germline V gene encodes CDR1 SGHAT and CDR2 FQNNGV. The DNA of the CDR3 is TGTGCCAGCGGCTTAGGTCCTGGGGACAATTCACCCCTCCACTTT. As protein: CASGLGPGDNSPLHF. Based on the CDR3 plus reference TRBV11-2 and TRBJ1-6, the full variable domain is EAGVAQSPRYKIIEKRQSVAFWCNPISGHATLYWYQQILGQGPKLLIQFQNNGVVDDSQLPKDRFSAERLKGVDSTLKIQPAKLEDSAVYLCASGLGPGDNSPLHFGNGTRLTVT.

CDR3 bases: TGTGCCATCAGTGAGTCGTACAGGGGGTTCTACAGGCAGTACTTC. Its protein product is CAISESYRGFYRQYF. The rearrangement uses TRBV10-3 and TRBJ2-7, with TRBD1 identical over 8 bases. Germline assignment: CDR1 ENHRY and CDR2 SYGVKD. V shed 0 bases, J shed 9 bases, and the junction held 10 bases outside the gene matches. The CDR3 is 15 amino acids.

In regard to this clonotype: Germline is not matched at one junction end, which may reflect a read error. The chain joins TRBV6-1 to TRBJ1-1; D is unresolved. The CDR3 contains 12 residues. Germline lookup yields CDR1 MNHNS and CDR2 SASEGT. This chain's CDR3 is CACSEVGRLPNF. DNA for the CDR3: TGTGCCTGCAGTGAAGTTGGGAGGTTGCCCAACTTT.

For this clonotype: A clone one base away is much larger, so this may be a read error. The CDR3 DNA reads as TGTGCCATCCGCGGGAGTTGGGGTGTAGATAACACCGTGGAGCTGTTTTTT. This encodes CAIRGSWGVDNTVELFF. V gene TRBV10-3 combines with J gene TRBJ2-2; 7 nucleotides agree with TRBD2. Germline V gene lookup returns CDR1 ENHRY and CDR2 SYGVKD. The CDR3 consists of 17 residues.

As concerns this clonotype: At one boundary the junction diverges from the germline segment, which might be a read error. The V and J genes are TRBV4-1 and TRBJ2-2; a possible D gene is TRBD2 (5 bases). The germline CDR1 and CDR2 sequences are MGHRA and YSYEKL. The CDR3 has 14 residues. As DNA, the CDR3 is TGTGCCATCGGCCAAGATGGAGTAGCGAGGGAGCTGTTTTTT. Its translation is CAIGQDGVARELFF.

As concerns this clonotype: The junction shows a germline mismatch at one end, possibly a read error. The rearrangement uses TRBV29-1 and TRBJ1-1; D uncertain. CDR3 length equals 9 residues. CDR1 is SQVTM and CDR2 is ANQGSEA in the germline V gene. The CDR3 is CSGWDEAIF. The CDR3 DNA reads as TGCAGCGGATGGGATGAAGCTATCTTT.

In the case of this clonotype: The junction departs from germline at one end; a sequencing error may be responsible. The genes are TRBV30 and TRBJ2-1, with D perhaps being TRBD1 or TRBD2 (6 bases each). Germline V lookup: CDR1 GTSNPN, CDR2 SVGIG (reference sequence). The CDR3 loop spans 21 amino acids. The CDR3 sequence: CVWSVIEGDKRARSSYNVQFF. The DNA of the CDR3 is TGTGTCTGGAGTGTGATTGAGGGGGACAAGCGGGCACGGAGCTCCTACAATGTGCAGTTCTTC.

This clonotype was counted ten times or more. The chain uses TRBV28 and TRBJ1-4; D gene unclear. V lost 6 bases and J 7 bases, leaving 9 bases between the germline ends. CDR1 and CDR2 (germline): MDHEN, SYDVKM. The CDR3 extends over 12 amino acids. CDR3 amino acids: CASSHPGEKLFF. The CDR3, as DNA: TGTGCCAGCAGCCACCCCGGTGAAAAACTGTTTTTT.

Regarding this clonotype: At one of its ends the junction is not consistent with the germline gene, which may arise from a read error. This sequence joins TRBV29-1 and TRBJ2-3; TRBD1 might be the D (7 bases). CDR1 and CDR2 from the germline V gene are SQVTM and ANQGSEA. The length of the CDR3 is 12 residues. CDR3 sequence reads: CSAERGTDMQYF. The CDR3 coding sequence is TGCAGTGCCGAACGGGGGACAGATATGCAGTATTTT.

Notes on this clonotype: No conserved phenylalanine or tryptophan ends this CDR3, so it is likely a read error. The chain recombines TRBV29-1 with TRBJ1-1; no firm D call. Germline CDR1 SQVTM, CDR2 ANQGSEA. CDR3 length equals 14 residues. The CDR3 bases are TGCAGCGTTGGCCAGACGGGTCCGAACACTGTAGCTTTCTCT. Its translation is CSVGQTGPNTVAFS.

This clonotype appeared a few times. A much larger clone is a single base away; this may be a read error. The chain recombines TRBV10-1 with TRBJ1-2; D is ambiguous. This CDR3 spans 13 amino acids. Germline CDR1 reads WNHNN; CDR2 reads SYGVQD (reference sequence). CDR3 in DNA: TGCGCCAGCAGTTCTTCAGAGCACTATAGCTACACCTTC. It specifies CASSSSEHYSYTF.